A single sample gave rise to the 7 T cell receptor beta chains below, sequenced in a study of T-cell memory formation after mild COVID-19. MiXCR, applied by TCRdb to the 5' RACE reads, yields one record per CDR3 protein. The sample consists of some 160,000 distinct CDR3 sequences, 10% to 15% of them appearing once. Sequencing was carried out using PBMCs or a T cell subset sorted from them (not recorded which). The receptor set was obtained from a man between 18 and 29 years old who had mild COVID-19 (a few samples of this study predate the infection). Cell type and time point are not known.

The V and J genes are TRBV5-1 and TRBJ2-7; D is ambiguous. The CDR3 covers 13 residues. Germline V gives CDR1 SGHRS, CDR2 YFSETQ. V lost 0 bases to trimming and J lost 2 bases, with 6 bases between them. The CDR3 here is CASSLVHPYEQYF. The DNA for the CDR3 is TGCGCCAGCAGCTTGGTCCACCCCTACGAGCAGTACTTC.

The chain recombines TRBV6-2 or TRBV6-3 with TRBJ2-7; 11 bases agree with TRBD2. J gave up 3 bases and V 7 bases, and 2 bases lay outside the gene matches. CDR1 and CDR2 from the germline V gene are MNHEY and SVGEGT. The CDR3 sequence is 13 residues long. CDR3 in DNA: TGTGCCAGCACGACTAGCGGGGTCTACGAGCAGTACGTC. The encoded protein is CASTTSGVYEQYV.

This clonotype has only a few counts. The J gene is TRBJ2-7, the V gene TRBV27; D perhaps matches TRBD1 (6 bases). CDR3 length: 13 residues. The germline CDR1 and CDR2 sequences are MNHEY and SMNVEV (reference sequence). Trimming left V 6 bases short and J 1 base short, with 10 bases between. The CDR3 DNA is TGTGCCAGCAGGTCGACAGGTTCCTACGAGCAGTACTTC. Protein: CASRSTGSYEQYF.

This clonotype was seen a few times. The chain recombines TRBV20-1 with TRBJ1-2, with 8 bases lining up with TRBD1. The trim removed 7 bases at V and 6 bases at J, leaving 13 bases unmatched. This CDR3 has 14 residues. Germline CDR1 and CDR2: DFQATT and SNEGSKA (reference sequence). CDR3: CSGFVQGARNGYTF. As DNA, the CDR3 is TGCAGTGGGTTCGTGCAGGGGGCGCGGAATGGCTACACCTTC.

The chain is built from TRBV9 and TRBJ2-7, with 10 bases aligning to TRBD1. CDR3 length: 14 amino acids. Germline CDR1 reads SGDLS; CDR2 reads YYNGEE. J was trimmed by 1 base and V by 4 bases; bases with no gene match: 2. The CDR3 here is CASSTGQGSYEQYF. CDR3 DNA: TGTGCCAGCAGCACGGGACAGGGGTCCTACGAGCAGTACTTC.

This chain links TRBV18 with TRBJ1-2, with 7 positions matching TRBD1. The CDR3 extends over 15 amino acids. J gave up 6 bases and V 3 bases, and 10 bases lay outside the gene matches. CDR1 is KGHSH and CDR2 is LQKENI in the germline V gene. This CDR3 reads CASSPGTAPEDGYTF. The CDR3 region has the DNA TGTGCCAGCTCACCCGGGACAGCCCCCGAGGATGGCTACACCTTC.

V is TRBV12-3 or TRBV12-4 and J is TRBJ2-3; D uncertain. V lost 3 bases and J 0 bases, leaving 7 bases between the germline ends. The CDR3 loop spans 14 amino acids. The CDR3 DNA reads as TGTGCCAGCAGTTTTAAAACTAGCACAGATACGCAGTATTTT. It codes for CASSFKTSTDTQYF.